The source of this T cell receptor (beta chain) is a study of beta chain features in type 1 diabetes. Every bit of the isolated RNA underwent reverse transcription, so sequencing read expressed TCRB transcripts. Produced via immunoSEQ multiplex PCR; TCRdb's table is partial and in-frame only. This sample has 240,000 or so clones, with over 65% found just once. Trimming pared 0 bases from V and 0 bases from J, leaving 6 bases between. In germline, CDR1 is SGHRS, CDR2 YFSETQ. There are 15 residues in the CDR3. Sample: naive CD4+ T cells from blood. The J gene is TRBJ2-2, the V gene TRBV5-1; D might be TRBD1 (5 bases). The sequence came from a young man in good health. This CDR3 is CASSLGQSNTGELFF. CDR3 nucleotides: TGCGCCAGCAGCTTGGGACAGTCGAACACCGGGGAGCTGTTTTTT.